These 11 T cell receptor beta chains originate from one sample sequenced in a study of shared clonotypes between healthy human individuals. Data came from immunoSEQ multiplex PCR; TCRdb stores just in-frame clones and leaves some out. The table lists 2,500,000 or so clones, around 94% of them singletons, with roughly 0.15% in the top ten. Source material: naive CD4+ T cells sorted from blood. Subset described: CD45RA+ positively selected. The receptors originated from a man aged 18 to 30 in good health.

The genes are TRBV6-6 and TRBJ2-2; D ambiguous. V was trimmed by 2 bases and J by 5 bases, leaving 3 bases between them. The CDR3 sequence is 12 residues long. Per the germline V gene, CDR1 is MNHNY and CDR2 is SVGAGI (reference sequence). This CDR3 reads CASSYATGELFF. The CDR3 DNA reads TGTGCCAGCAGTTACGCTACCGGGGAGCTGTTTTTT.

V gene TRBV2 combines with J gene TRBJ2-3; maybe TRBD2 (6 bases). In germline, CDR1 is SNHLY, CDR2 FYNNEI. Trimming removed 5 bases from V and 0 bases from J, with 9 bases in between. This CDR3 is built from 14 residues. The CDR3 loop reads CASSPGLSTDTQYF. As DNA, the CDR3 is TGTGCCAGCAGTCCGGGACTGAGCACAGATACGCAGTATTTT.

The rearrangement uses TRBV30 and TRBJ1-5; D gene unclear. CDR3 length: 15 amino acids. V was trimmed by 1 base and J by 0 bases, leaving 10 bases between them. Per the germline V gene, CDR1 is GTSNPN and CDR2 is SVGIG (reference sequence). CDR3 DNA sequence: TGTGCCTGGAGTGAAGGGCGATATAGCAATCAGCCCCAGCATTTT. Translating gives CAWSEGRYSNQPQHF.

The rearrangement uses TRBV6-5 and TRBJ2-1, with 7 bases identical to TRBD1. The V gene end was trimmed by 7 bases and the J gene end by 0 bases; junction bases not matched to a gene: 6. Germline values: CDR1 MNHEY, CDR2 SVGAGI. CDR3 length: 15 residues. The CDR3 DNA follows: TGTGCCAGCACGTCAGGGGGTTACTCCTACAATGAGCAGTTCTTC. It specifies CASTSGGYSYNEQFF.

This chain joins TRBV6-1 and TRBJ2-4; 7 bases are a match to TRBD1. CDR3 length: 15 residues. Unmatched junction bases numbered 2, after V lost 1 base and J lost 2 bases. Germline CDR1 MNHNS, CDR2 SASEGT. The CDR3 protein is CASSEGQGSKNIQYF. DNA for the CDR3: TGTGCCAGCAGTGAAGGACAGGGCTCCAAAAACATTCAGTACTTC.

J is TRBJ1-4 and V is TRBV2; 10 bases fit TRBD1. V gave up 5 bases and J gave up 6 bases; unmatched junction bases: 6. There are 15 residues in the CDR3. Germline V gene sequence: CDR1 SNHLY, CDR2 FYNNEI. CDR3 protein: CASSYDRGQYEKLFF. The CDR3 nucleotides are TGTGCCAGCAGTTATGACAGGGGGCAGTATGAAAAACTGTTTTTT.

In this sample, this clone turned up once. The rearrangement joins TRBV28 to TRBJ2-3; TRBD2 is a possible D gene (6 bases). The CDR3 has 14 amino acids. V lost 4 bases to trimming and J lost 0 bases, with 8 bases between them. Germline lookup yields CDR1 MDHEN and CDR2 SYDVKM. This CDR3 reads CASSSGTSTDTQYF. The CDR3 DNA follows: TGTGCCAGCAGTTCTGGGACTAGCACAGATACGCAGTATTTT.

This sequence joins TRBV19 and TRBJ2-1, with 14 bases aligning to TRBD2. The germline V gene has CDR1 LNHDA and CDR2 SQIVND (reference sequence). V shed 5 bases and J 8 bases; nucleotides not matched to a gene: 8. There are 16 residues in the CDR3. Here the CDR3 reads CASSRRPGLAGDEQFF. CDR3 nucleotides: TGTGCCAGTAGTCGACGACCGGGACTAGCGGGAGATGAGCAGTTCTTC.

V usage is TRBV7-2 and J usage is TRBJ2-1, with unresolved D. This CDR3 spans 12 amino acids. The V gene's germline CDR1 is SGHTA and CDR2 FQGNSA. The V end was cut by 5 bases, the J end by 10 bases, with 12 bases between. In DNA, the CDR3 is TGTGCCAGCAGCCCCCAAATTAGAGAGCAGTTCTTC. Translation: CASSPQIREQFF.

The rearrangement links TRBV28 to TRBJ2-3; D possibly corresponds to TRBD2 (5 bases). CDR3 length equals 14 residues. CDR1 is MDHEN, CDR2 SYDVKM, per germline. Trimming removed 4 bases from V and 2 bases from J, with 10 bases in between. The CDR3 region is CASSSPGITDTQYF. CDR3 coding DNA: TGTGCCAGCAGTTCCCCGGGAATCACAGATACGCAGTATTTT.

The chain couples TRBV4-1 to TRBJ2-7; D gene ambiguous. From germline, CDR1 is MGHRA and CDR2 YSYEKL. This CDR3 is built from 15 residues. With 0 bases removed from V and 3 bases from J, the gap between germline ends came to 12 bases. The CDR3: CASSQDASLGYEQYF. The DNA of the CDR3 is TGCGCCAGCAGCCAAGATGCTAGTCTCGGCTACGAGCAGTACTTC.